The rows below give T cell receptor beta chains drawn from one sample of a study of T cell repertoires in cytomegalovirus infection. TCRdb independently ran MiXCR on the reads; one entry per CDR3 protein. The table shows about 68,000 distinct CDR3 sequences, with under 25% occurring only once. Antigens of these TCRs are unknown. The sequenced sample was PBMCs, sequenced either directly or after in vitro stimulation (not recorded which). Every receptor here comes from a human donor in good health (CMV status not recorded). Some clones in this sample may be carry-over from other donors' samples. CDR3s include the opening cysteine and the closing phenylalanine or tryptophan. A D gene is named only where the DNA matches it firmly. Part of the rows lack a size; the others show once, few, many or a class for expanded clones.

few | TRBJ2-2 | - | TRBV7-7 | CASSLVQATGELFF | TGTGCCAGCAGCTTAGTACAGGCCACCGGGGAGCTGTTTTTT
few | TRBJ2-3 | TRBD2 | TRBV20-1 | CSARDSRTSGRMHGTQYF | TGCAGTGCTAGAGATTCCCGGACTAGCGGGAGGATGCATGGTACGCAGTATTTT
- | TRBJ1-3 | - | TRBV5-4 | CASSPTADSGNTIYF | TGTGCCAGCAGCCCGACGGCCGACTCTGGAAACACCATATATTTT
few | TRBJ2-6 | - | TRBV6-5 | CASSYSVWAGLSSGANVLTF | TGTGCCAGCAGTTACTCGGTATGGGCGGGACTGAGCTCTGGGGCCAACGTCCTGACTTTC
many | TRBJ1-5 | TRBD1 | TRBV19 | CASPGQGGFGQPQHF | TGTGCCAGTCCGGGACAGGGGGGATTTGGACAGCCCCAGCATTTT
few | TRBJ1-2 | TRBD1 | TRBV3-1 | CASSPPDRAGGYTF | TGTGCCAGCAGCCCCCCAGACAGGGCCGGCGGCTACACCTTC
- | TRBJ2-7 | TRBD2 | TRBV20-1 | CSASSGRALGEQYF | TGCAGTGCTAGCAGCGGGAGGGCCTTGGGTGAGCAGTACTTC
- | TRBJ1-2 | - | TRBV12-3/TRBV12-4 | CATSVAGPYGYTF | -
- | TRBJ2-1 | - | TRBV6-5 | CASSYSARVIYNEQFF | TGTGCCAGCAGTTACTCAGCTAGAGTAATATACAATGAGCAGTTCTTC
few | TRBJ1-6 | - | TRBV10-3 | CAISPRGGDNSPLHF | TGTGCCATCAGCCCGCGGGGGGGGGATAATTCACCCCTCCACTTT
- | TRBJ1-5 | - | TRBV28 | CASRKVPRRVYNQPQHF | TGTGCCAGCAGAAAGGTACCACGTAGGGTTTACAATCAGCCCCAGCATTTT
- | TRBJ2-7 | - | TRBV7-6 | CASSLYGDRYEQYF | TGTGCCAGCAGCTTATATGGGGATCGCTACGAGCAGTACTTC
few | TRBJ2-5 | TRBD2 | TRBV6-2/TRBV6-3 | CASSYAGLAGGRETQYF | TGTGCCAGCAGTTACGCCGGACTAGCGGGAGGGCGAGAGACCCAGTACTTC
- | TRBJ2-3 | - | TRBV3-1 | CASSQPTPTSTDTQYF | TGTGCCAGCAGCCAACCTACACCAACTAGCACAGATACGCAGTATTTT
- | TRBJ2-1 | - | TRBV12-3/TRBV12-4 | CASSLWETKHNEQFF | TGTGCCAGCAGTCTCTGGGAGACCAAACACAATGAGCAGTTCTTC
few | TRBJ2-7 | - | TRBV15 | CATSRGDKAYEQYF | TGTGCCACCAGCAGAGGGGACAAGGCCTACGAGCAGTACTTC
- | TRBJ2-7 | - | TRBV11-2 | CASSLGPGAYEQYF | TGTGCCAGCAGCTTAGGTCCGGGGGCCTACGAGCAGTACTTC
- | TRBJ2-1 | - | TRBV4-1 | CASSLLGTPYNEQFF | TGCGCCAGCAGCCTCCTCGGGACACCCTACAATGAGCAGTTCTTC
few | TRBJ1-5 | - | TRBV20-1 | CSAKQPNQPQHF | TGCAGTGCTAAGCAGCCCAATCAGCCCCAGCATTTT
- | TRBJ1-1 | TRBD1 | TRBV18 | CASSPGQGGFITEAFF | TGTGCCAGCTCACCCGGACAGGGGGGGTTTATTACTGAAGCTTTCTTT
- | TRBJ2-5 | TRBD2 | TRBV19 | CASSTSGSNRETQYF | TGTGCCAGTAGTACTAGCGGGAGTAATAGAGAGACCCAGTACTTC
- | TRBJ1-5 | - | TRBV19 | CASLDNLANQPQHF | TGTGCCTCTTTGGACAACTTGGCAAATCAGCCCCAGCATTTT
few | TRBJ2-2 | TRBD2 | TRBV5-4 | CASSLDLREAGELFF | TGTGCCAGCAGCTTGGATTTGCGGGAGGCCGGGGAGCTGTTTTTT
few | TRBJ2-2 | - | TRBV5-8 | CASSAARDNTGELFF | TGTGCCAGCAGCGCCGCTAGAGATAACACCGGGGAGCTGTTTTTT
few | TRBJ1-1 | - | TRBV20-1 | CSARDGVSTEAFF | TGCAGTGCTAGAGATGGAGTAAGCACTGAAGCTTTCTTT
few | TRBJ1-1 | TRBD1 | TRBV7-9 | CASRTQGANTEAFF | TGTGCCAGCAGGACACAGGGGGCGAACACTGAAGCTTTCTTT
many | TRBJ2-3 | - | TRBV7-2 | CASSLGRFASTDTQYF | TGTGCCAGCAGCTTAGGCAGGTTTGCTAGCACAGATACGCAGTATTTT
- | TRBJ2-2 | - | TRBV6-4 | CASTPQGGGTGELFF | TGTGCCAGCACTCCACAGGGAGGCGGCACCGGGGAGCTGTTTTTT
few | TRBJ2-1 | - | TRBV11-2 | CASSLEYTIYNEQFF | TGTGCCAGCAGCTTAGAGTATACGATATACAATGAGCAGTTCTTC
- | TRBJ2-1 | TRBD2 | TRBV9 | CASSVELGGTTYNEQFF | TGTGCCAGCAGCGTAGAATTGGGCGGGACTACCTACAATGAGCAGTTCTTC
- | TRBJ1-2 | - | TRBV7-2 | CASSPGEIYGYTF | TGTGCCAGCAGCCCTGGGGAGATCTATGGCTACACCTTC
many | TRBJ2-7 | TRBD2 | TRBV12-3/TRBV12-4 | CASSLGTSGRDYEQYF | TGTGCCAGCAGTTTAGGAACTAGCGGGAGAGACTACGAGCAGTACTTC
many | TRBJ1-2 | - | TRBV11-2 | CASSQQPNYGYTF | TGTGCCAGCAGCCAGCAGCCGAACTATGGCTACACCTTC
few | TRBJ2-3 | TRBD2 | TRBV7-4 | CASSLIGRLAGADTQYF | TGTGCCAGCAGCTTAATAGGTCGACTAGCGGGAGCAGATACGCAGTATTTT
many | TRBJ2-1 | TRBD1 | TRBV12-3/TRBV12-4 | CASSLPPGTGPRNEQFF | TGTGCCAGCAGTTTGCCGCCCGGGACAGGCCCTAGGAATGAGCAGTTCTTC
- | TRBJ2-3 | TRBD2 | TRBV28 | CASSQPGLEGHTQYF | TGTGCCAGCAGTCAACCGGGACTAGAGGGGCATACGCAGTATTTT
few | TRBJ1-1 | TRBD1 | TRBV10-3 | CAIRMGQGDTEAFF | TGTGCCATCAGGATGGGACAGGGGGACACTGAAGCTTTCTTT
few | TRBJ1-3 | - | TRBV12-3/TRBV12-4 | CASSSGLRSGNTIYF | TGTGCCAGCAGCTCGGGACTCCGCTCTGGAAACACCATATATTTT
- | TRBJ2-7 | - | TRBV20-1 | CSAPPGWGAGYEQYF | TGCAGTGCTCCCCCCGGTTGGGGGGCGGGGTACGAGCAGTACTTC
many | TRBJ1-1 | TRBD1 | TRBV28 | CASSQDRGLEAFF | TGTGCCAGCAGTCAGGACAGGGGACTTGAAGCTTTCTTT
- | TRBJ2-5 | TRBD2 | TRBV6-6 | CASSYSRLAGSYQETQYF | TGTGCCAGCAGTTACTCCCGACTAGCGGGTTCGTACCAAGAGACCCAGTACTTC
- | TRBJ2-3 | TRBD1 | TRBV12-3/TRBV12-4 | CASTLGQGIDTQYF | TGTGCCAGCACCCTGGGACAGGGGATAGATACGCAGTATTTT
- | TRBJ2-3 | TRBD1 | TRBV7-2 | CASSSSGDRGPTDTQYF | TGTGCCAGCAGCTCCAGTGGGGACAGGGGACCCACAGATACGCAGTATTTT
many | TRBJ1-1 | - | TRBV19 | CASSIYGQGREYPEAFF | TGTGCCAGTAGTATCTACGGGCAGGGGAGGGAGTACCCTGAAGCTTTCTTT
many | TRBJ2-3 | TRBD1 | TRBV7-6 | CASSQQTGRATDTQYF | TGTGCCAGCAGCCAACAGACAGGGCGGGCCACAGATACGCAGTATTTT
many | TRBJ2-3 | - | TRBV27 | CASSLRDPIDTQYF | TGTGCCAGCAGTCTCCGGGACCCCATCGATACGCAGTATTTT
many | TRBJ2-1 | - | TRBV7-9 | CASRDPGRIYNEQFF | TGTGCCAGCAGAGATCCGGGACGGATATACAATGAGCAGTTCTTC
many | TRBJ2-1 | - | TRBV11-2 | CASSLEDYDNEQFF | TGTGCCAGCAGCTTAGAAGACTACGACAATGAGCAGTTCTTC
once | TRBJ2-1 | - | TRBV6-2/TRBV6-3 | CASSYLRGRVLSYNEQFF | TGTGCCAGCAGTTACTTGCGTGGGCGGGTGCTCTCCTACAATGAGCAGTTCTTC
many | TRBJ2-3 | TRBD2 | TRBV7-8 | CASSPLGAGDTDTQYF | TGTGCCAGCAGTCCGCTTGGCGCGGGAGACACAGATACGCAGTATTTT
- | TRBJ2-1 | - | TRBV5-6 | CASSSVPGRRPRNEQFF | TGTGCCAGCAGCTCTGTCCCGGGACGCCGCCCCCGAAATGAGCAGTTCTTC
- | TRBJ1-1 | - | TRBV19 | CASSHRVMNTEAFF | TGTGCCAGTTCCCACAGGGTGATGAACACTGAAGCTTTCTTT
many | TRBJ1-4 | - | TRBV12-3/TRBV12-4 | CASSRGQGPGKLFF | TGTGCCAGCAGTCGGGGACAAGGCCCGGGGAAACTGTTTTTT
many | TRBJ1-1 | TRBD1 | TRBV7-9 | CASSLAQGADTEAFF | TGTGCCAGCAGCTTAGCGCAGGGGGCTGACACTGAAGCTTTCTTT
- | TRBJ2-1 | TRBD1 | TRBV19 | CASSIMNRGDEQFF | TGTGCCAGTAGTATTATGAACAGGGGTGATGAGCAGTTCTTC
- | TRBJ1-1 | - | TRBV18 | CASSQTAQGEAFF | TGTGCCAGCTCACAAACCGCCCAGGGTGAAGCTTTCTTT
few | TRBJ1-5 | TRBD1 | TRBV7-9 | CASSGRDRGQVHF | TGTGCCAGCAGCGGACGGGACAGGGGGCAGGTGCATTTT
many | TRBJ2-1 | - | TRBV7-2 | CASSLALGYNEQFF | TGTGCCAGCAGCTTAGCGCTGGGGTATAATGAGCAGTTCTTC